The text below deals with one TCR beta chain. Assay: immunoSEQ multiplex PCR; the TCRdb copy retains only in-frame clones and omits some. The data hold approximately 250,000 clones, with around 80% observed a single time. This entry belongs to a study of blood T cell repertoires in COVID-19. Study information: The United States, Italy and Spain were the sources of the acute and convalescent COVID-19 samples.

The CDR3 sequence is 13 residues long. Germline V CDR1 and CDR2: SGHNT, YYREEE (reference sequence). Germline trimming cut 4 bases from V and 8 bases from J; bases unmatched to any gene: 9. This TCR derives from a man aged 25-45 years with acute COVID-19. The gene calls are TRBV5-4 and TRBJ2-7; 7 bases agree with TRBD1. Sample: PBMCs or T cells enriched from blood (not recorded which). CDR3 amino acids: CASSTQGSMKQYV. The CDR3 coding sequence is TGTGCCAGCAGCACACAGGGGAGTATGAAGCAGTACGTC.